This TCR beta chain was obtained from a study of control samples from healthy donors and cancer patients. V lost 3 bases to trimming and J lost 1 base, with 16 bases between them. This CDR3 has 17 residues. Germline-derived CDR1 and CDR2 are LNHDA and SQIVND (reference sequence). Only in-frame clones appear in the TCRdb table, and some are missing; sequencing was by immunoSEQ multiplex PCR. The table has 100,000 or so clones, around 89% seen once. This clonotype was sampled from a man aged 30 to 39 in good health. The genes are TRBV19 and TRBJ1-5, with a tentative D call TRBD1 (6 bases). The sequenced sample consisted of blood. The CDR3, as DNA: TGTGCCAGTAGTATCCCCAGGGGTGGGGTGAGCAATCAGCCCCAGCATTTT. Residues: CASSIPRGGVSNQPQHF.